The 10 T cell receptor beta chains reported below all come from one sample, sequenced in a study of T cells in Graves' hyperthyroidism and ophthalmopathy. Regions amplified from RNA transcripts were the TCR beta CDR3 regions. In the first-round RT-PCR of the TCR CDR3, the HTBI primer set was used. MiXCR was run by TCRdb on the multiplex PCR reads, yielding one entry per CDR3 protein. This table has more than 300,000 distinct CDR3 sequences, approximately 18% appearing once. The source material was blood. The origin of the receptors is a man aged 18 to 30 with Graves' ophthalmopathy.

This clonotype was detected many times. The V and J genes are TRBV27 and TRBJ2-5, with 8 bases aligning to TRBD1. From germline, CDR1 is MNHEY and CDR2 SMNVEV (reference sequence). The J segment lost 7 bases and the V segment lost 5 bases, leaving 9 bases of the junction unmatched. The CDR3 contains 14 residues. The CDR3 DNA sequence: TGTGCCAGCAGTCTAATCGGACAGGGAGGGACCCAGTACTTC. It encodes CASSLIGQGGTQYF.

The J gene is TRBJ1-5, the V gene TRBV4-1; unclear D gene. V dropped 0 bases and J dropped 7 bases, with 13 bases sitting between them. This CDR3 is built from 15 residues. Germline assignment: CDR1 MGHRA and CDR2 YSYEKL. The CDR3 reads CASSQDYTTGQPQHF. DNA for the CDR3: TGCGCCAGCAGCCAAGACTACACAACGGGACAGCCCCAGCATTTT.

In its sample, this clonotype was seen many times. CDR3 amino acids: CASSVGGGYSYGYTF. The CDR3 nucleotides read TGTGCCAGCAGCGTAGGAGGCGGGTACAGCTATGGCTACACCTTC. The J gene is TRBJ1-2, the V gene TRBV9; D is unresolved. V was trimmed by 0 bases and J by 4 bases, leaving 13 bases between them. CDR1 is SGDLS and CDR2 is YYNGEE in the germline V gene. The CDR3 totals 15 residues. The complete variable domain, with remaining parts taken from reference TRBV9 and TRBJ1-2, reads DSGVTQTPKHLITATGQRVTLRCSPRSGDLSVYWYQQSLDQGLQFLIQYYNGEERAKGNILERFSAQQFPDLHSELNLSSLELGDSALYFCASSVGGGYSYGYTFGSGTRLTVV.

This chain links TRBV5-1 with TRBJ2-7; 11 bases are shared with TRBD2. The V gene's germline CDR1 is SGHRS and CDR2 YFSETQ. The length of the CDR3 is 16 residues. V dropped 0 bases and J dropped 5; count of bases not matched to a gene: 7. CDR3 in amino acids: CASSLAPSGGQNEQYF. As DNA, the CDR3 is TGCGCCAGCAGCTTGGCCCCTAGCGGGGGGCAGAACGAGCAGTACTTC. Using reference TRBV5-1 and TRBJ2-7 for the parts outside the CDR3, the full variable domain is KAGVTQTPRYLIKTRGQQVTLSCSPISGHRSVSWYQQTPGQGLQFLFEYFSETQRNKGNFPGRFSGRQFSNSRSEMNVSTLELGDSALYLCASSLAPSGGQNEQYFGPGTRLTVT.

The chain couples TRBV10-1 to TRBJ2-5, with D perhaps assigned TRBD1 or TRBD2 (6 bases each). Germline V gene lookup returns CDR1 WNHNN and CDR2 SYGVQD (reference sequence). This CDR3 contains 14 residues. Trimming pared 2 bases from V and 4 bases from J, leaving 11 bases between. The CDR3 DNA reads as TGCGCCAGCAGTGAGAGGGGGGACATAGAGACCCAGTACTTC. As protein: CASSERGDIETQYF.

This clonotype was found many times. This sequence joins TRBV27 and TRBJ2-1; TRBD2 matches at 14 bases. Germline CDR1 is MNHEY and CDR2 is SMNVEV (reference sequence). V lost 2 bases and J lost 7; bases outside the gene matches: 7. This CDR3 region has 17 residues. The CDR3 nucleotides are TGTGCCAGCAGTTTAGGACTAGCGGGGGGCGGGGGGAATGAGCAGTTCTTC. Residues: CASSLGLAGGGGNEQFF.

Notes on this clonotype: This sequence may be a read error, since a much larger clone differs from it by one base. V is TRBV12-3 or TRBV12-4 and J is TRBJ2-5, with 14 bases matching TRBD2. The length of the CDR3 is 15 residues. J was trimmed by 7 bases and V by 7 bases; bases with no gene match: 8. The CDR3: CASTKGLAGGGTQYF. The CDR3 nucleotides are TGTGCCAGCACCAAAGGACTAGCGGGGGGAGGGACCCAGTACTTC.

In this sample, this clonotype turned up a few times. The chain joins TRBV4-1 to TRBJ1-6, with D possibly being TRBD1 (5 bases). This CDR3 spans 14 amino acids. From germline, CDR1 is MGHRA and CDR2 YSYEKL. V was shortened by 1 base and J by 15 bases, with 16 bases between the two germline ends. DNA of the CDR3: TGCGCCAGCAGCCAAGTTAATCTTCGGCAGGGCCTCCACTTT. It encodes CASSQVNLRQGLHF.

This clonotype was observed many times. The V and J genes are TRBV7-3 and TRBJ2-3; D gene uncertain. CDR1 is SGHTA and CDR2 is FQGTGA in the germline V gene. The CDR3 covers 16 residues. V was shortened by 2 bases and J by 3 bases, with 15 bases between the two germline ends. The CDR3 DNA reads as TGTGCCAGCAGCTTAGGAATAAGCGTTCGGACAGATACGCAGTATTTT. The encoded protein is CASSLGISVRTDTQYF.

Ten or more counts support this clonotype. The chain joins TRBV7-9 to TRBJ2-1, with 8 nucleotides matching TRBD2. The CDR3 covers 17 residues. The V gene end was trimmed by 5 bases and the J gene end by 6 bases; junction bases not matched to a gene: 15. CDR1 and CDR2 (germline): SEHNR, FQNEAQ (reference sequence). CDR3 loop: CASSGGSSGARVNEQFF. Written as DNA, the CDR3 is TGTGCCAGCAGCGGGGGTAGTAGCGGGGCCCGCGTCAATGAGCAGTTCTTC.